Detailed here is one T cell receptor (beta chain). Its antigen is unidentified. Treatment: oral pan-JAK inhibitor, 5-10 mg twice daily. The sorting of PBMCs gave CD4+ and CD8+ T cells. This sample is drawn from a study of CD8+ T cells in alopecia areata. Across the study: Tofacitinib therapy lasting 6 to 18 months was followed by 6 months off drug. Findings of the study overall: Resident alphabeta T cells of normal skin are also sequenced in scalp samples. Both scalp clonality and the expanded CD8+ clones among the top 100 showed a significant decrease with tofacitinib.

Extracted RNA was reverse transcribed, and the resulting cDNA served as sequencing template. Sequencing used immunoSEQ multiplex PCR; TCRdb keeps in-frame clones, though not all of them. This table has 180,000 or so clones, 51% appearing once. With 5 bases clipped from V and 3 bases from J, the junction kept 16 bases outside the gene matches. CDR3 length: 18 residues. The germline CDR1 and CDR2 sequences are PRHDT and FYEKMQ (reference sequence). The receptor comes from a human donor with alopecia areata. The chain uses TRBV13 and TRBJ2-3, with 8 bases aligning to TRBD2. The material was CD8+ T cells sorted from blood, obtained at week 52, from a patient treated with tofacitinib. The CDR3 sequence is CASSPPTAGGAWTDTQYF. CDR3 DNA sequence: TGTGCCAGCAGCCCGCCCACTGCGGGGGGCGCTTGGACAGATACGCAGTATTTT.